Each of the 19 T cell receptor beta chains below was sequenced from the same sample in a study of T and B cells in COVID-19 patients (dated by TCRdb to the early 2020s). TRB repertoires were amplified using roughly 220-550 ng of genomic DNA isolated from blood. This sample was sequenced with an Illumina MiSeq. Multiplex PCR with BIOMED2 TRB-A/B primer pools was used to amplify TRB rearrangements. TCRdb reprocessing: public reads trimmed at Q25 with fastp, clones called with MiXCR, in-frame beta chains kept. Under each unique CDR3 protein, matching rows form one entry showing the most common genes and DNA. This sample comprises a few thousand distinct CDR3 sequences, about 29% of them detected only once. About two thirds of the sample is in the top ten clones. Source material: blood. These receptors were obtained from a human donor with active COVID-19.

By its share, this clonotype is medium-sized (0.01 to 0.1%). The genes are TRBV19 and TRBJ2-6; D remains ambiguous. This CDR3 contains 14 residues. Germline assignment: CDR1 LNHDA and CDR2 SQIVND (reference sequence). V was trimmed by 6 bases and J by 0 bases, leaving 6 bases between them. The CDR3 DNA reads as TGTGCCAGTAGAGGAAACTCTGGGGCCAACGTCCTGACTTTC. This sequence encodes CASRGNSGANVLTF.

By frequency in the sample, this clonotype is medium-sized. The DNA for the CDR3 is TGTGCCAGCAGCTCAGGGACTAGCGGGAGGGTAGATACGCAGTATTTT. This translates into CASSSGTSGRVDTQYF. This chain connects TRBV27 to TRBJ2-3; 16 bases line up with TRBD2. The CDR3 has 16 residues. Germline values: CDR1 MNHEY, CDR2 SMNVEV (reference sequence). After removal of 6 bases from V and 5 bases from J, the junction contained 5 bases not matched to a gene.

This chain links TRBV4-1 with TRBJ1-1, with a tentative D call TRBD1 (6 bases). V lost 7 bases to trimming and J lost 4 bases, with 13 bases between them. The CDR3 is made up of 13 amino acids. Germline V CDR1 and CDR2: MGHRA, YSYEKL. The CDR3 sequence is CASTPEGGTEAFF. As DNA, the CDR3 is TGCGCCAGCACCCCCGAGGGGGGCACTGAAGCTTTCTTT.

Here the CDR3 DNA reads TGCAGTGCTAGAGATAGGTCAGACGCCGGGGAGCTGTTTTTT. This codes for CSARDRSDAGELFF. V is TRBV20-1 and J is TRBJ2-2; unclear D gene. V was pared by 0 bases and J by 6 bases, with 11 bases between. Germline CDR1 reads DFQATT; CDR2 reads SNEGSKA (reference sequence). The CDR3 is 14 residues long.

This clonotype was seen a few times. The chain recombines TRBV6-5 with TRBJ2-3; 12 bases line up with TRBD2. This CDR3 is built from 17 residues. Germline loops: CDR1 MNHEY, CDR2 SVGAGI. Trimming at V came to 5 bases and at J to 0 bases, leaving 6 bases not matched to a gene. Here the CDR3 reads CASSTSGTSGSTDTQYF. The CDR3 region has the DNA TGTGCCAGCAGTACTTCCGGGACTAGCGGGAGCACAGATACGCAGTATTTT.

This clonotype was picked up one time. The V and J genes are TRBV6-2 or TRBV6-3 and TRBJ2-7; D is possibly TRBD1 (6 bases). The ends were cut back, 11 bases at V and 7 bases at J, with 21 bases in the middle. The germline V gene has CDR1 MNHEY and CDR2 SVGEGT. There are 13 residues in the CDR3. The CDR3 loop is CAGKGQLYNEQYF. The CDR3 coding sequence is TGTGCCGGTAAAGGACAGCTCTACAATGAGCAGTACTTC.

This clonotype is categorized as medium-sized. The chain recombines TRBV5-6 with TRBJ2-7; D uncertain. There are 12 residues in the CDR3. From germline, CDR1 is SGHDT and CDR2 YYEEEE. The V gene lost 2 bases and the J gene lost 7 bases, with 10 bases spanning the gap. CDR3 coding DNA: TGTGCCAGCAGCTTTTCGACGGGTGAGCAGTACTTC. This translates into CASSFSTGEQYF.

This clonotype was detected ten times or more. The genes are TRBV6-1 and TRBJ2-2; 7 bases are a match to TRBD1. Looked up from germline, CDR1 is MNHNS and CDR2 is SASEGT. Trimming cost V 7 bases and J 3 bases; bases outside gene matches: 11. This CDR3 region has 16 residues. The CDR3 DNA reads TGTGCCAGCAATGACTGGGGGACAGCTGACACCGGGGAGCTGTTTTTT. Its translation is CASNDWGTADTGELFF.

In this sample, this clonotype turned up many times. The chain joins TRBV18 to TRBJ2-7; possible D gene TRBD1, 5 bases. CDR1 and CDR2 from the germline V gene are KGHSH and LQKENI. V dropped 5 bases and J dropped 2 bases, with 10 bases sitting between them. The CDR3 totals 13 residues. CDR3 in amino acids: CASSVRTTYEQYF. CDR3 nucleotide sequence: TGTGCCAGCTCAGTACGGACAACCTACGAGCAGTACTTC.

CDR3 sequence (DNA): TGTGCCAGCAGCGAGGGGGCGCTGAGGACTGAAGCTTTCTTT. This translates into CASSEGALRTEAFF. The rearrangement joins TRBV21-1 to TRBJ1-1; TRBD1, the table's D call, was not compared with the DNA. TRBV21-1 is classified as a pseudogene. This CDR3 comprises 14 residues.

This clonotype is judged medium-sized (0.01 to 0.1%). This sequence joins TRBV5-5 and TRBJ2-3, with 9 positions matching TRBD2. Unmatched junction bases numbered 6, after V lost 4 bases and J lost 3 bases. CDR3 size: 15 residues. CDR1 SGHKS and CDR2 YYEKEE come from the germline V gene (reference sequence). CDR3 bases: TGTGCCAGCAGCCCCCAGCGGGAGGTAACAGATACGCAGTATTTT. This sequence encodes CASSPQREVTDTQYF.

The genes are TRBV6-2 or TRBV6-3 and TRBJ2-7; TRBD1 might be the D (6 bases). V lost 3 bases to trimming and J lost 5 bases, with 8 bases between them. Germline V gene sequence: CDR1 MNHEY, CDR2 SVGEGT. This CDR3 region has 12 residues. CDR3 residues: CASSYWGHEQYF. The CDR3 DNA follows: TGTGCCAGCAGTTATTGGGGGCACGAGCAGTACTTC.

The chain carries TRBV7-9 and TRBJ2-1; 9 bases map to TRBD2. The CDR3 covers 13 residues. Germline CDR1 and CDR2: SEHNR and FQNEAQ (reference sequence). The CDR3 coding sequence is TGTGCTGCGGGCGCTAGCGGGATGAATGAGCAGTTCTTC. It codes for CAAGASGMNEQFF.

By share, this clonotype ranks as medium-sized. The rearrangement links TRBV27 to TRBJ2-5, with 7 bases lining up with TRBD2. The CDR3 sequence is 15 residues long. Germline V CDR1 and CDR2: MNHEY, SMNVEV (reference sequence). Germline trimming cut 7 bases from V and 10 bases from J; bases unmatched to any gene: 18. CDR3 amino acids: CASTLQRGGHRDQYF. The CDR3 nucleotides read TGTGCCAGCACCCTCCAAAGGGGAGGGCATAGGGACCAGTACTTC.

This clonotype was seen a handful of times. The chain carries TRBV20-1 and TRBJ2-7, with 8 bases fitting TRBD2. CDR3 length: 14 residues. J was trimmed by 5 bases and V by 3 bases; bases with no gene match: 9. Germline V gene data show CDR1 as DFQATT and CDR2 as SNEGSKA (reference sequence). CDR3 loop: CSASRTSFFHEQYF. In nucleotides, the CDR3 is TGCAGTGCTAGTAGGACTAGCTTCTTCCACGAGCAGTACTTC.

By proportion, this clonotype is medium-sized. The gene calls are TRBV18 and TRBJ2-6; the D call may be TRBD1 or TRBD2 (5 bases each). Per germline, CDR1 KGHSH and CDR2 LQKENI. CDR3 size: 17 residues. Trimming took 3 bases from V and 0 from J, leaving 12 bases between them. DNA for the CDR3: TGTGCCAGCTCACCCTGGGGGTCCCACTCTGGGGCCAACGTCCTGACTTTC. Its translation: CASSPWGSHSGANVLTF.

This clonotype was seen a few times. This chain links TRBV18 with TRBJ1-5; TRBD1 aligns across 9 bases. CDR3 length: 17 residues. Germline V CDR1 and CDR2: KGHSH, LQKENI. Unmatched junction bases numbered 8, after V lost 2 bases and J lost 3 bases. CDR3 nucleotides: TGTGCCAGCTCACCATTTCAGGGACAGGGCAACAATCAGCCCCAGCATTTT. It specifies CASSPFQGQGNNQPQHF.

This rearrangement joins TRBV28 to TRBJ1-2; D is possibly TRBD1 (5 bases). The germline V gene encodes CDR1 MDHEN and CDR2 SYDVKM. CDR3 length: 15 residues. The ends were cut back, 6 bases at V and 5 bases at J, with 19 bases in the middle. The CDR3 spells CASRGPGTYRYGYTF. CDR3 DNA sequence: TGTGCCAGCAGGGGACCCGGGACGTACAGATATGGCTACACCTTC.

By its share, this clonotype is medium-sized. V and J are TRBV12-3 or TRBV12-4 and TRBJ2-1; 7 positions match TRBD2. Trimming took 6 bases from V and 3 from J; bases not matched to a gene: 14. This CDR3 has 17 residues. CDR3 region: CASSRTVGGRIYNEQFF. In DNA, the CDR3 is TGTGCCAGCAGCCGGACGGTCGGCGGGAGAATCTACAATGAGCAGTTCTTC.